These T cell receptor beta chains were read from a single sample in a study of blood T cells in healthy people across ages. From the 5' RACE reads, TCRdb called clonotypes with MiXCR, one entry per CDR3 protein. The sample yields some 1.6 million distinct CDR3 sequences, about 35% seen once. Sequencing input: blood. These receptors came from a woman in her thirties in good health. The CDR3 runs from the conserved cysteine through the conserved F or W. The D gene is left open where the match is weak. Rows give clone size only sometimes, using once, few, many, or a class for an expanded clone.

J | V | D | size | DNA | CDR3
TRBJ2-7 | TRBV7-6 | . | . | TGTGCCAGCAGCTTAGCGCACAGGGCCTGGGAGCAGTACTTC | CASSLAHRAWEQYF
TRBJ2-1 | TRBV7-3 | . | . | TGTGCCAGCAGTATTGGAGGGGGACCGGGTAATGAGCAGTTCTTC | CASSIGGGPGNEQFF
TRBJ2-7 | TRBV28 | . | . | TGTGCCAGCAGTCTCCTTAGCGGAATTACCTACGAGCAGTACTTC | CASSLLSGITYEQYF
TRBJ1-1 | TRBV18 | TRBD1 | . | TGTGCCAGCGGCACAGGGGGCTACACTGAAGCTTTCTTT | CASGTGGYTEAFF
TRBJ1-1 | TRBV9 | . | few | TGTGCCAGCAGCGTAGGAACAGTTGGGACTGAAGCTTTCTTT | CASSVGTVGTEAFF
TRBJ2-1 | TRBV18 | TRBD2 | . | TGTGCCAGCTCACCCCACCCCGTCCTGAGGACTAGCGGGAATCTGGGCAATGAGCAGTTCTTC | CASSPHPVLRTSGNLGNEQFF
TRBJ2-3 | TRBV9 | . | once | TGTGCCAGCAGCGTAGCGTCCAGGGCGGATACGAAGTATTTT | CASSVASRADTKYF
TRBJ2-3 | TRBV20-1 | TRBD2 | few | TGCAGTGCTGGGGATACGGGAGGGCCAGATACGCAGTATTTT | CSAGDTGGPDTQYF
TRBJ2-1 | TRBV10-3 | TRBD2 | . | TGTGCCATCAGCCCGGGACTAGCGACCAATGAGCAGTTCTTC | CAISPGLATNEQFF
TRBJ2-7 | TRBV2 | . | few | TGTGCCACGGGGGCGAGCAGCTCCTACGAGCAGTACTTC | CATGASSSYEQYF
TRBJ2-7 | TRBV7-2 | . | . | TGTGCCAGCAGCTTAAGATTCCAGGGTTCCTACGAGCAGTACTTC | CASSLRFQGSYEQYF
TRBJ2-3 | TRBV7-3 | . | . | TGTGCCAGCAGCCCTTATAGCGGTCCCGGGGAGCTGTATTTT | CASSPYSGPGELYF
TRBJ1-2 | TRBV6-2/TRBV6-3 | TRBD1 | . | TGTGCCAGCATCTCCGTGGACAGGGTGGGTGGCTACACCTTC | CASISVDRVGGYTF
TRBJ2-2 | TRBV20-1 | . | few | TGCAGTGGTCAGGGACCCGGGGAGCTGTTTTTT | CSGQGPGELFF
TRBJ2-1 | TRBV20-1 | TRBD2 | . | TGCAGTGCTAGTCCGGGGGGAGTGGGCTATGAGCAGTTCTTC | CSASPGGVGYEQFF
TRBJ1-4 | TRBV20-1 | TRBD1 | . | TGCAGTGCTAGGTTTGGACAGGAAGTTTTTGAAAAACTGTTTTTT | CSARFGQEVFEKLFF
TRBJ2-1 | TRBV6-7 | TRBD2 | few | TGTGCCAGCGGCGGGAGGGGAGGCGATGAGCAGTTCTTC | CASGGRGGDEQFF
TRBJ2-5 | TRBV5-4 | TRBD1 | few | TGTGCCAGCAGCATTTACAGGGGTACGGGGCAAGAGACCCAGTACTTC | CASSIYRGTGQETQYF
TRBJ2-5 | TRBV15 | TRBD2 | few | TGTGCCACCAGCAGAGACCCTGGACTAGCGGGAGGTCCCCAGTACTTC | CATSRDPGLAGGPQYF
TRBJ2-7 | TRBV11-2 | . | few | TGTGCCAGCAGCAGCCGGACGTTTTCTGGGCGTAATGATCACTACGAGCAGTACTTC | CASSSRTFSGRNDHYEQYF
TRBJ2-5 | TRBV19 | . | . | TGTGCCAGTAGAGACTTCGGGACACAAGAGACCCAGTACTTC | CASRDFGTQETQYF
TRBJ1-4 | TRBV4-2 | . | few | TGTGCCAGCAGCCAAGTAGGGAGGGAAGACGTGTTTTTT | CASSQVGREDVFF
TRBJ1-1 | TRBV20-1 | . | few | TGCAGTGTCTCGCAGGGCAACACTGAAGCTTTCTTT | CSVSQGNTEAFF
TRBJ2-1 | TRBV4-1 | TRBD1 | . | TGCGCCAGCAGCCAAGAGAGGACAGGGCCCTACAATGAGCAGTTCTTC | CASSQERTGPYNEQFF